Shown below are 2 T cell receptor beta chains from a single sample sequenced in a study of cytomegalovirus exposure and HLA in healthy donors. The PCR had 60 Vbeta and 13 Jbeta primers. Only in-frame clones appear in the TCRdb table, and some are missing; sequencing was by immunoSEQ multiplex PCR. The sample gives 130,000 to 150,000 clones, roughly 62% of which show up once; around 4% is in the top ten. The material sequenced was PBMCs. All receptors come from a man aged 55 to 70 in good health and CMV-seronegative.

This sequence joins TRBV7-2 and TRBJ1-1; 7 nucleotides line up with TRBD1. V dropped 4 bases and J dropped 3; count of bases not matched to a gene: 5. This CDR3 region has 14 residues. From germline, CDR1 is SGHTA and CDR2 FQGNSA. The CDR3 nucleotides are TGTGCCAGCAGCTCAAGCAGGGGGGACACTGAAGCTTTCTTT. This translates into CASSSSRGDTEAFF. The full variable domain, rest sourced from reference TRBV7-2 and TRBJ1-1, is GAGVSQSPSNKVTEKGKDVELRCDPISGHTALYWYRQSLGQGLEFLIYFQGNSAPDKSGLPSDRFSAERTGGSVSTLTIQRTQQEDSAVYLCASSSSRGDTEAFFGQGTRLTVV.

This clone was recorded a few times. The genes are TRBV4-2 and TRBJ1-3; 8 bases match TRBD1. J was trimmed by 0 bases and V by 0 bases; bases with no gene match: 4. The CDR3 loop spans 17 amino acids. Germline assignment: CDR1 LGHNA and CDR2 YNFKEQ. The CDR3 DNA sequence: TGTGCCAGCAGCCAAGATATAGGGACAGGCTCTGGAAACACCATATATTTT. It encodes CASSQDIGTGSGNTIYF.